Presented here are 13 T cell receptor beta chains from one specimen sequenced in a study of glioma-infiltrating T cells after dendritic cell vaccination. Profiling relied on immunoSEQ multiplex PCR, and the TCRdb table lists in-frame clones only, not all of them. Of approximately 60,000 clones listed, around 86% are singletons. Time point denoted: after dendritic cell vaccination, including at tumor progression/relapse. The material was blood, obtained after dendritic cell vaccination. The receptors originated from a human donor with glioblastoma.

V is TRBV25-1 and J is TRBJ1-2; 10 bases map to TRBD1. The junction had 11 bases not matched to a gene; V was cut back by 1 base and J by 9 bases. Looked up from germline, CDR1 is MGHDK and CDR2 is SYGVNS. CDR3 length equals 16 residues. The CDR3 loop is CASSESTGGRTRSYTF. The CDR3 region has the DNA TGTGCCAGCAGTGAATCGACAGGGGGCCGAACTCGTAGCTACACCTTC.

The chain joins TRBV5-1 to TRBJ1-5, with unresolved D. The germline V gene has CDR1 SGHRS and CDR2 YFSETQ. Trimming cost V 3 bases and J 6 bases, with 13 bases left between them. There are 14 residues in the CDR3. The CDR3 reads CASSSEAGLQPQHF. CDR3 in DNA: TGCGCCAGCAGCTCGGAGGCGGGTCTTCAGCCCCAGCATTTT.

The V and J genes are TRBV6-5 and TRBJ2-7, with 8 bases identical to TRBD1. The CDR3 is 15 residues long. Trimming removed 0 bases from V and 1 base from J; junction bases left unmatched: 2. Germline assignment: CDR1 MNHEY and CDR2 SVGAGI. In nucleotides, the CDR3 is TGTGCCAGCAGTTACTCGGACAGGGCTTCCTACGAGCAGTACTTC. As protein: CASSYSDRASYEQYF.

V and J are TRBV10-3 and TRBJ2-1; 10 nucleotides match TRBD2. Germline lookup yields CDR1 ENHRY and CDR2 SYGVKD. V trimming: 6 bases; J trimming: 9 bases; junction bases outside the gene matches: 17. The CDR3 runs 17 residues. CDR3: CAIRPISSSGRGIEQFF. DNA of the CDR3: TGTGCCATCAGACCTATATCATCTAGCGGGAGAGGGATTGAGCAGTTCTTC.

Turning to this clone: The junction shows a germline mismatch at one end, possibly a read error. The chain has TRBV10-1 and TRBJ2-7; 12 positions agree with TRBD2. There are 13 residues in the CDR3. The V gene's germline CDR1 is WNHNN and CDR2 SYGVQD (reference sequence). The chain's CDR3 is CASSEPTSGRDLF. DNA of the CDR3: TGCGCCAGCAGTGAGCCGACTAGCGGGAGAGACCTTTTC.

The rearrangement uses TRBV5-4 and TRBJ2-7, with TRBD1 matching 9 bases. The J segment lost 3 bases and the V segment lost 0 bases, leaving 4 bases of the junction unmatched. The CDR3 contains 15 residues. Germline loops: CDR1 SGHNT, CDR2 YYREEE (reference sequence). The CDR3 is CASSLGTGAIYEQYF. The CDR3 DNA reads as TGTGCCAGCAGCTTGGGGACAGGGGCTATCTACGAGCAGTACTTC. The full variable domain, in which reference TRBV5-4 and TRBJ2-7 provide the parts outside the CDR3, is ETGVTQSPTHLIKTRGQQVTLRCSSQSGHNTVSWYQQALGQGPQFIFQYYREEENGRGNFPPRFSGLQFPNYSSELNVNALELDDSALYLCASSLGTGAIYEQYFGPGTRLTVT.

V is TRBV19 and J is TRBJ2-1; no clear D. V was cut by 3 bases and J by 8 bases, with 14 bases left in between. Germline CDR1 reads LNHDA; CDR2 reads SQIVND (reference sequence). The CDR3 totals 14 residues. CDR3 nucleotide sequence: TGTGCCAGTAGTATCCAAGCCTTGGGCTATGAGCAGTTCTTC. Protein sequence: CASSIQALGYEQFF.

Details on this clone: The same CDR3 arises from other DNA sequences in this sample as well. V is TRBV5-1 and J is TRBJ2-1; 10 bases map to TRBD2. Looked up from germline, CDR1 is SGHRS and CDR2 is YFSETQ. The V and J ends lost 2 bases and 7 bases, in that order; junction bases with no gene match: 3. The CDR3 totals 14 residues. The CDR3 bases are TGCGCCAGCAGCTTACCGACTAGCGGGAATGAGCAGTTCTTC. Encoded protein: CASSLPTSGNEQFF.

The chain joins TRBV4-2 to TRBJ2-1, with 13 bases matching TRBD2. This CDR3 region has 17 residues. V dropped 3 bases and J dropped 8; count of bases not matched to a gene: 10. CDR1 and CDR2 (germline): LGHNA, YNFKEQ. The CDR3 DNA sequence: TGTGCCAGCAGCCACACACCCGGGACTAGCGGGGTGGATGAGCAGTTCTTC. Its translation is CASSHTPGTSGVDEQFF.

V usage is TRBV4-2 and J usage is TRBJ1-1, with D tentatively TRBD1 (5 bases). With 0 bases removed from V and 4 bases from J, the gap between germline ends came to 12 bases. CDR1 is LGHNA and CDR2 is YNFKEQ in the germline V gene. This CDR3 comprises 15 residues. CDR3 sequence reads: CASSQETGGRTEAFF. In DNA form, the CDR3 reads TGTGCCAGCAGCCAAGAAACAGGTGGACGCACTGAAGCTTTCTTT.

The CDR3, as DNA: TGTGCCAGCACTGCCAAGCCGAACACTGAAGCTTTCTTT. Residues: CASTAKPNTEAFF. The chain carries TRBV18 and TRBJ1-1; D not resolved. This CDR3 spans 13 amino acids. Germline V gene lookup returns CDR1 KGHSH and CDR2 LQKENI. Between the trimmed V and J ends, which lost 8 bases and 1 base, there was a span of 11 bases.

The chain recombines TRBV5-1 with TRBJ2-1, with a possible D match to TRBD2 (6 bases). There are 12 residues in the CDR3. Germline values: CDR1 SGHRS, CDR2 YFSETQ. Between the trimmed V and J ends, which lost 6 bases and 9 bases, there was a span of 13 bases. CDR3 protein: CASNTQGGEQFF. As DNA, the CDR3 is TGCGCCAGCAACACGCAGGGAGGTGAGCAGTTCTTC.

The sample holds a few counts of this clone. The rearrangement uses TRBV4-2 and TRBJ2-5, with 7 bases fitting TRBD1. This CDR3 comprises 17 residues. Germline V gene lookup returns CDR1 LGHNA and CDR2 YNFKEQ. V was clipped by 0 bases and J by 4 bases; unmatched bases: 11. The CDR3 nucleotides read TGTGCCAGCAGCCAAGACCCCGGGACAGACAACCGAGAGACCCAGTACTTC. It codes for CASSQDPGTDNRETQYF.